The 13 T cell receptor beta chains given below trace back to one sample, sequenced in a study of blood T cell repertoires in COVID-19. Data came from immunoSEQ multiplex PCR; TCRdb stores just in-frame clones and leaves some out. The repertoire holds 320,000 or so clones, over 70% seen once, with less than 5.5% in the top ten. The specimen was PBMCs or T cells enriched from blood (not recorded which). The receptors were gathered from a man under 40 who had recovered from COVID-19.

This clone was counted a single time. One end of the junction fails to match germline, which may point to a read error. The gene calls are TRBV30 and TRBJ2-7, with D possibly being TRBD1 (6 bases). The CDR3 contains 12 residues. CDR1 GTSNPN and CDR2 SVGIG come from the germline V gene (reference sequence). The DNA of the CDR3 is TGTGCCTGGAGGCCACTGTGGACAGAGGTCCACTTC. This sequence encodes CAWRPLWTEVHF.

This clone was seen once. V and J are TRBV3-1 (or the pseudogene TRBV3-2) and TRBJ2-2; the match to TRBD1 covers 7 bases. This CDR3 is 15 amino acids long. Germline V CDR1 and CDR2: LGHDT, YNNKEL (reference sequence). V lost 3 bases and J lost 7; bases outside the gene matches: 8. The CDR3 loop is CASSHDTGAGGELFF. In DNA, the CDR3 is TGTGCCAGCAGCCATGATACAGGGGCCGGCGGGGAGCTGTTTTTT.

The chain recombines TRBV7-9 with TRBJ2-5; 11 nucleotides agree with TRBD2. Germline V lookup: CDR1 SEHNR, CDR2 FQNEAQ (reference sequence). The CDR3 sequence is 16 residues long. V shed 5 bases and J 4 bases; nucleotides not matched to a gene: 9. As DNA, the CDR3 is TGTGCCAGCAGCCATCCGACTAGCGGGGTGAGAGAGACCCAGTACTTC. Translation gives CASSHPTSGVRETQYF.

The chain is built from TRBV2 and TRBJ2-5, with 7 bases that match TRBD1. V shed 4 bases, J shed 1 base, and the junction held 9 bases outside the gene matches. In germline, CDR1 is SNHLY, CDR2 FYNNEI. The CDR3 length is 16 residues. The CDR3 region is CASSATTGLTQETQYF. Here the CDR3 DNA reads TGTGCCAGCAGTGCAACGACAGGGCTTACCCAAGAGACCCAGTACTTC.

The chain combines TRBV20-1 with TRBJ1-2; no definite D call. Germline assignment: CDR1 DFQATT and CDR2 SNEGSKA (reference sequence). This CDR3 contains 14 residues. Trimming pared 3 bases from V and 3 bases from J, leaving 14 bases between. As DNA, the CDR3 is TGCAGTGCTAGTACGCAGGCGCCCTACTATGGCTACACCTTC. Its protein is CSASTQAPYYGYTF.

In the case of this clone: This same CDR3 is encoded by further DNA sequences in the sample. This chain links TRBV3-1 (or the pseudogene TRBV3-2) with TRBJ2-5, with 7 positions matching TRBD2. Trimming removed 1 base from V and 0 bases from J; junction bases left unmatched: 2. CDR1 is LGHDT and CDR2 is YNNKEL in the germline V gene (reference sequence). The CDR3 runs 15 residues. The CDR3 loop reads CASSQGGGNQETQYF. CDR3 in DNA: TGTGCCAGCAGCCAAGGCGGGGGTAACCAAGAGACCCAGTACTTC.

This clone was observed a few times. The chain is built from TRBV24-1 and TRBJ1-2; D gene unclear. The CDR3 spans 12 residues. V was pared by 1 base and J by 8 bases, with 7 bases between. From germline, CDR1 is KGHDR and CDR2 SFDVKD. CDR3 loop: CATSDFSSGYTF. The CDR3, as DNA: TGTGCCACCAGTGATTTTTCGAGCGGCTACACCTTC.

This clone was found once. CDR3 residues: CASSLGTGLGAAQPQHF. The DNA for the CDR3 is TGTGCCAGCAGCTTAGGGACGGGGTTGGGGGCGGCCCAGCCCCAGCATTTT. The chain joins TRBV7-8 to TRBJ1-5; tentatively, D is TRBD1 (6 bases). Per the germline V gene, CDR1 is SGHVS and CDR2 is FQNEAQ. Trimming removed 1 base from V and 7 bases from J, with 20 bases in between. The CDR3 totals 17 residues.

This chain uses TRBV6-5 with TRBJ2-3; 10 nucleotides match TRBD1. The CDR3 runs 15 residues. Losses at the gene ends were 4 bases for V and 2 bases for J; bases not matched to a gene: 3. Germline V gene data show CDR1 as MNHEY and CDR2 as SVGAGI. CDR3 sequence reads: CASSWTGGDTDTQYF. The CDR3 DNA is TGTGCCAGCAGTTGGACAGGGGGGGACACAGATACGCAGTATTTT.

The sample holds one count of this clone. The CDR3 protein is CASSWGQGDQPQHF. The CDR3 nucleotides are TGTGCCAGCAGTTGGGGACAGGGGGATCAGCCCCAGCATTTT. This rearrangement joins TRBV6-5 to TRBJ1-5; 11 bases are a match to TRBD1. The germline gives CDR1 MNHEY, CDR2 SVGAGI. The V segment lost 4 bases and the J segment 5 bases; nucleotides outside the gene matches: 1. This CDR3 is 14 amino acids long.

V and J are TRBV28 and TRBJ1-6; 9 bases are a match to TRBD1. Germline V gene data show CDR1 as MDHEN and CDR2 as SYDVKM. The J segment lost 8 bases and the V segment lost 6 bases, leaving 14 bases of the junction unmatched. The CDR3 is 17 residues long. The CDR3 nucleotides are TGTGCCAGCAGATCAACTGGGAGGGACAGGGCATATTCACCCCTCCACTTT. Translating it yields CASRSTGRDRAYSPLHF.

The chain uses TRBV5-6 and TRBJ1-1; 8 bases fit TRBD1. Germline V gene sequence: CDR1 SGHDT, CDR2 YYEEEE. V shed 3 bases and J 1 base; nucleotides not matched to a gene: 5. The CDR3 consists of 15 residues. The CDR3 sequence is CASSSSGGRNTEAFF. CDR3 DNA: TGTGCCAGCAGCTCTTCAGGGGGCCGGAACACTGAAGCTTTCTTT.

V and J are TRBV28 and TRBJ1-5; 7 nucleotides line up with TRBD1. Looked up from germline, CDR1 is MDHEN and CDR2 is SYDVKM. The CDR3 length is 16 residues. V shed 5 bases and J 4 bases; nucleotides not matched to a gene: 11. This chain's CDR3 is CASSGDRRVGNQPQHF. The CDR3 DNA sequence: TGTGCCAGCAGTGGGGACAGAAGAGTTGGAAATCAGCCCCAGCATTTT.